This T cell receptor (beta chain) was profiled in a study of beta chain features in type 1 diabetes. General study points: The naive, central memory and Treg TCRB repertoires looked more alike in patients than they did in healthy donors.

Averaging approximately 120 mL, one heparinised blood draw was given by each donor. Via CD45RO/CCR7/CD25/CD127/CD95/CD27, cells of the CD4+ naive, central memory, regulatory and stem cell-like memory subsets were sorted. V was cut by 6 bases and J by 2 bases, with 11 bases left in between. Germline CDR1 SEHNR, CDR2 FQNEAQ (reference sequence). The CDR3 covers 14 residues. A few counts support this clone. The antigen remains unidentified. Since all of the isolated RNA was reverse transcribed, expressed TCRB transcripts were what got sequenced. Sequencing used immunoSEQ multiplex PCR; TCRdb keeps in-frame clones, though not all of them. This sample has under 200,000 clones, with roughly 9.1% found just once.

Source material: central memory CD4+ T cells from blood. The rearrangement joins TRBV7-9 to TRBJ1-3, with D perhaps matching TRBD1 (6 bases). The TCR was taken from a young woman in good health. The CDR3 nucleotides are TGTGCCAGCAGTCTTCAGGGGCCTGGAAACACCATATATTTT. It yields the protein CASSLQGPGNTIYF.